This is a list of T cell receptor beta chains from one sample in a study of yellow fever vaccine responses in identical twins. TCRdb used MiXCR to reprocess the RT-PCR reads, holding one entry per CDR3 protein. The sample has under 20,000 distinct CDR3 sequences, approximately 70% seen once. The starting material was T cells from blood (PBMCs), unsorted or a sorted subset (not recorded which), obtained before or after yellow fever vaccination (not recorded which). These receptor sequences come from a woman younger than 35 who received the yellow fever vaccine. CDR3s include the opening cysteine and the closing phenylalanine or tryptophan. A D gene is named only where the DNA matches it firmly. Size tells how often a clone was seen (once, few, many) or the class of an expanded clone, and some rows leave it out.

V gene,J gene,CDR3 length,clone size,D gene,CDR3 DNA,CDR3 protein
TRBV20-1,TRBJ2-1,13,.,.,TGCAGTGCTAGAATTCCTGCGAGGGATGAGCAGTTCTTC,CSARIPARDEQFF
TRBV10-1,TRBJ2-3,16,.,.,TGCGCCAGCAGTGAAAGCGGGACAAGTAGCACAGATACGCAGTATTTT,CASSESGTSSTDTQYF
TRBV9,TRBJ1-2,13,.,.,TGTGCCAGCAGCCCTCGGACGTTCTATGGCTACACCTTC,CASSPRTFYGYTF
TRBV10-3,TRBJ2-1,15,.,TRBD2,TGTGCCATATCTCCCCAGCGGGGGGACTACAATGAGCAGTTCTTC,CAISPQRGDYNEQFF
TRBV11-1,TRBJ2-1,15,.,.,TGTGCCAGCAGCGTCTTGGGGCAGGGCAGCAATGAGCAGTTCTTC,CASSVLGQGSNEQFF
TRBV11-1,TRBJ2-1,16,.,.,TGTGCCAGCAGCACTAGGTCGGCTGATTCCTACAATGAGCAGTTCTTC,CASSTRSADSYNEQFF
TRBV29-1,TRBJ2-1,10,.,TRBD2,TGCAGCGTTGGACTAGCTGAGCAGTTCTTC,CSVGLAEQFF
TRBV7-9,TRBJ1-3,15,few,.,TGTGCCAGCAGCTCGACTGAAACGGAGAGAAACACCATATATTTT,CASSSTETERNTIYF
TRBV20-1,TRBJ2-7,17,.,.,TGCAGTGCCACACCCCTTCCCACAGGGCGGGAGAGCCACGAGCAGTACTTC,CSATPLPTGRESHEQYF
TRBV7-3,TRBJ2-1,15,few,TRBD2,TGTGCCAGCAGCCCCGGACTAGCGAAGCACAATGAGCAGTTCTTC,CASSPGLAKHNEQFF
TRBV18,TRBJ2-7,14,.,.,TGTGCCAGCTCACCCTTTGGGGGGGGCATCGAGCAGTACTTC,CASSPFGGGIEQYF
TRBV12-3/TRBV12-4,TRBJ1-1,15,.,.,TGTGCCAGCAGTTTGAGGGTCAGCCTGGGGAGTGAAGCTTTCTTT,CASSLRVSLGSEAFF
TRBV19,TRBJ1-4,14,.,.,TGTGCCAGTAGTTGGGATGCAACTAATGAAAAACTGTTTTTT,CASSWDATNEKLFF
TRBV28,TRBJ1-4,15,once,TRBD1,TGTGCCAGCAGTTCCCCGGGACAGGATAATGAAAAACTGTTTTTT,CASSSPGQDNEKLFF
TRBV24-1,TRBJ2-1,12,once,.,TGTGCCACCAGTGGGCCCTACAATGAGCAGTTCTTC,CATSGPYNEQFF
TRBV18,TRBJ2-7,15,few,TRBD2,TGTGCCAGCTCACCACCAGGCGGGAGCTCCTACGAGCAGTACTTC,CASSPPGGSSYEQYF
TRBV29-1,TRBJ2-7,14,.,.,TGCAGCGTTGATGTTTCCGGGTCCCTCCGAGAGCAGTACTTC,CSVDVSGSLREQYF
TRBV13,TRBJ1-1,14,.,.,TGTGCCAGCAGCTTCACGGACAAGAACACTGAAGCTTTCTTT,CASSFTDKNTEAFF
TRBV27,TRBJ2-7,15,.,.,TGTGCCAGCCGCCTCCGTGCAGCTACAGACTACGAGCAGTACTTC,CASRLRAATDYEQYF
TRBV11-1,TRBJ1-2,14,.,.,TGTGCCAGCAGCTTATACCCCGGAGGGAAGGGCTACACCTTC,CASSLYPGGKGYTF
TRBV27,TRBJ2-7,13,.,.,TGTGCCAGCAGTTTAAAGTCCTCCTACGAGCAGTACTTC,CASSLKSSYEQYF
TRBV7-6,TRBJ1-1,17,.,TRBD1,TGTGCCAGCACCAACGGGGGGCACAGGGGAATGAACACTGAAGCTTTCTTT,CASTNGGHRGMNTEAFF
TRBV12-3/TRBV12-4,TRBJ2-3,14,.,.,TGTGCCAGCAGTTTAGGCGGGGGCCCAGATACGCAGTATTTT,CASSLGGGPDTQYF
TRBV11-1,TRBJ1-1,14,.,TRBD1,TGTGCCAGCAGCTTAAAGGGACAGGGTCCCGAAGCTTTCTTT,CASSLKGQGPEAFF
TRBV5-5,TRBJ1-4,14,few,.,TGTGCCAGCAGCCCGACTGTATTTAATGAAAAACTGTTTTTT,CASSPTVFNEKLFF
TRBV29-1,TRBJ2-2,14,.,.,TGCAGCGTTGAAGTCTCAGAGGCTCCCGGGGAGCTGTTTTTT,CSVEVSEAPGELFF
TRBV11-2,TRBJ1-6,13,once,.,TGTGCCAGCAGCTTTATCGGGGTCTCACCCCTCCACTTT,CASSFIGVSPLHF
TRBV20-1,TRBJ2-1,16,.,TRBD2,TGCAGTGCTAGTTCCCCTCTAGCGGCCTCCTACAATGAGCAGTTCTTC,CSASSPLAASYNEQFF
TRBV2,TRBJ1-4,10,.,.,TGTGCCAGCAGTGGTGAAAAACTGTTTTTT,CASSGEKLFF
TRBV2,TRBJ2-3,12,.,.,TGTGCCAGCATGAGCGGCACAGATACGCAGTATTTT,CASMSGTDTQYF
TRBV12-3/TRBV12-4,TRBJ1-5,12,.,.,TGTGCCAGCAGTTTGGACGGGAACTCCCAGCATTTT,CASSLDGNSQHF
TRBV18,TRBJ2-5,13,once,TRBD1,TGTGCCAGCTCGTCCGGGACAGCGGAGACCCAGTACTTC,CASSSGTAETQYF
TRBV6-4,TRBJ1-6,15,.,.,TGTGCCAGCAGTGACGGTGAAGGGCATAATTCACCCCTCCACTTT,CASSDGEGHNSPLHF
TRBV11-3,TRBJ1-1,15,.,TRBD1,TGTGCCAGCAGCACCGGGACAGGGTTTAGAACTGAAGCTTTCTTT,CASSTGTGFRTEAFF
TRBV12-3/TRBV12-4,TRBJ1-2,14,.,.,TGTGCCAGCAATCGACCCACAGAGGCAGGGGGCTACACCTTC,CASNRPTEAGGYTF
TRBV28,TRBJ2-5,16,.,TRBD1,TGTGCCAGCAGTTTAGGACAGGGGAAAAGCCAAGAGACCCAGTACTTC,CASSLGQGKSQETQYF
TRBV7-9,TRBJ1-3,15,.,.,TGTGCCAGCAGCTCCCCCGGACCCTCTGGAAACACCATATATTTT,CASSSPGPSGNTIYF